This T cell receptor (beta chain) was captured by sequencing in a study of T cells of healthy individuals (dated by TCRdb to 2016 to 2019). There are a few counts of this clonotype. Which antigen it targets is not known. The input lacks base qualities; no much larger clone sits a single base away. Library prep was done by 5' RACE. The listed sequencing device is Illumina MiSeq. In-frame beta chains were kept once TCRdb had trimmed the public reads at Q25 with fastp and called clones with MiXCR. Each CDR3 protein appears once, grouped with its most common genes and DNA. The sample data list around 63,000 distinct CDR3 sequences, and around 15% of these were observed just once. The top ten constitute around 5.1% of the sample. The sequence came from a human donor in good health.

CDR3 region: CASSRLAGSTDTQYF. The sequenced DNA is TGTGCCAGCAGTCGCCTAGCGGGGAGCACAGATACGCAGTATTTT. This chain joins TRBV11-2 to TRBJ2-3, with 9 junctional bases fitting TRBD2. Germline trimming: 6 bases from V, 0 bases from J; junction bases outside gene matches: 4. CDR1 SGHAT and CDR2 FQNNGV were looked up in the germline V gene. The CDR3 runs 15 amino acids, cysteine and phenylalanine included. CDR3 DNA is the only sequence kept; it has 45 bases, read in frame from the first base.